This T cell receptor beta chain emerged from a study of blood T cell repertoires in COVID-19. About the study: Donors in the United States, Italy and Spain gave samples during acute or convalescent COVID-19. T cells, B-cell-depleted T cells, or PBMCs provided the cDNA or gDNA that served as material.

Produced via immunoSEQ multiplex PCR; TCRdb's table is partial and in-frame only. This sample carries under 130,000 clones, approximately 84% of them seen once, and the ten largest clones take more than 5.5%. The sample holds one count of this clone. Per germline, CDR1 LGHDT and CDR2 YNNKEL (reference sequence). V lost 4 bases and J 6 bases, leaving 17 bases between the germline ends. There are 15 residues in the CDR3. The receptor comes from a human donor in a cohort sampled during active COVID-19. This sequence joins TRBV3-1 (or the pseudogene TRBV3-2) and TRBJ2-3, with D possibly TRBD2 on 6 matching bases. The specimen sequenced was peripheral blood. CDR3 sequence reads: CASSRRGTLADTQYF. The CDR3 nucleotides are TGTGCCAGCAGCCGTCGGGGGACCCTAGCGGATACGCAGTATTTT.